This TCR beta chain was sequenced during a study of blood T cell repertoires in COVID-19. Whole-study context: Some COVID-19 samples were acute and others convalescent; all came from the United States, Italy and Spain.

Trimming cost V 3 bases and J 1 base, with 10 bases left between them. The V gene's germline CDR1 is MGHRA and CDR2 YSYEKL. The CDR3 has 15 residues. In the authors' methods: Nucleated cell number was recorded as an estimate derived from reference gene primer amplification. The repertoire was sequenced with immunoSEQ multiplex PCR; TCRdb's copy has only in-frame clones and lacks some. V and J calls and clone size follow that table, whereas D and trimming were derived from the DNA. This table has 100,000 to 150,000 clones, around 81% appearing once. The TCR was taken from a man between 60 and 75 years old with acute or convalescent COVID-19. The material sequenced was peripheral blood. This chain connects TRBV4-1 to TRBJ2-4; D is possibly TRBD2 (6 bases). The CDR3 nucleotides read TGCGCCAGCAGCCACGGGGGTGGGGCCAAAAACATTCAGTACTTC. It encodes CASSHGGGAKNIQYF.